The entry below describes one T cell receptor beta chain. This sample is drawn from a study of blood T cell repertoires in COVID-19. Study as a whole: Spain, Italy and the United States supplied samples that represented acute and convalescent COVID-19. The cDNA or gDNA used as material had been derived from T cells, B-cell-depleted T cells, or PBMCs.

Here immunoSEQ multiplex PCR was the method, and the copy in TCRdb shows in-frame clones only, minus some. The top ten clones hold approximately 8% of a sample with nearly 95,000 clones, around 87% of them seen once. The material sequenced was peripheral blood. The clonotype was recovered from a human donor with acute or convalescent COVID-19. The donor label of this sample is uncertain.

This CDR3 reads CASSSMDSRNQPQHF. The DNA of the CDR3 is TGTGCCAGCAGTTCGATGGACAGTCGCAATCAGCCCCAGCATTTT. The chain couples TRBV6-5 to TRBJ1-5; possible D gene TRBD1, 6 bases. CDR3 length: 15 amino acids. Trimming removed 4 bases at V and 2 bases at J, with 12 bases between. Germline lookup yields CDR1 MNHEY and CDR2 SVGAGI.